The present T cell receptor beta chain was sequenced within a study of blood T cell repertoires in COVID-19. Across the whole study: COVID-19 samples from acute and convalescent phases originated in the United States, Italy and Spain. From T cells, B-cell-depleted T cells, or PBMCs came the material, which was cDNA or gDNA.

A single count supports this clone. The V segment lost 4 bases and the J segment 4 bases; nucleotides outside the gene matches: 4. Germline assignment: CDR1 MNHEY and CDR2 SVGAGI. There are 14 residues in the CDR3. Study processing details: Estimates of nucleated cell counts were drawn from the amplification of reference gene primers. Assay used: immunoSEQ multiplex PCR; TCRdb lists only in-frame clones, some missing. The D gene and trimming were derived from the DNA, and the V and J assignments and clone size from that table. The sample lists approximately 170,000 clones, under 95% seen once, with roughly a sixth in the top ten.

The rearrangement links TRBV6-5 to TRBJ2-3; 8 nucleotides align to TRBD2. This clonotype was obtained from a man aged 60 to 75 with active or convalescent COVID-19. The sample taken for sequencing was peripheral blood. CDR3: CASSFQRGSDTQYF. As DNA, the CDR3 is TGTGCCAGCAGTTTCCAGCGGGGGTCAGATACGCAGTATTTT.